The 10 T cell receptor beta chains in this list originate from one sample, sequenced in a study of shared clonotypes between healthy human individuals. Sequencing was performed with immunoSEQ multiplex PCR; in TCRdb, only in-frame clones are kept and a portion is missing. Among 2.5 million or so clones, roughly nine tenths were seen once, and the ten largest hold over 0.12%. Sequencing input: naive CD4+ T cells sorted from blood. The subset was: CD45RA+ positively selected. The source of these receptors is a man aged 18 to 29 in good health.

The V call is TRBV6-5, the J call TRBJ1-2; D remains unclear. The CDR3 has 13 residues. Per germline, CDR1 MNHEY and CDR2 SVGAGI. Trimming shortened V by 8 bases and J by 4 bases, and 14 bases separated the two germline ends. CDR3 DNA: TGTGCCAGCCGAAAACCTGGGAGCTATGGCTACACCTTC. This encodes CASRKPGSYGYTF.

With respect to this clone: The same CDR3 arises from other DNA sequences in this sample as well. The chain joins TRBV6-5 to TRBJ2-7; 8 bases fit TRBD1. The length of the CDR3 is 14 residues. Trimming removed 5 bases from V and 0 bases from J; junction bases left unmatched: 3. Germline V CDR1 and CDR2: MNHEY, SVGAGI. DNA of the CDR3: TGTGCCAGCAGTAGGACAGGGAGCTCCTACGAGCAGTACTTC. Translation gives CASSRTGSSYEQYF.

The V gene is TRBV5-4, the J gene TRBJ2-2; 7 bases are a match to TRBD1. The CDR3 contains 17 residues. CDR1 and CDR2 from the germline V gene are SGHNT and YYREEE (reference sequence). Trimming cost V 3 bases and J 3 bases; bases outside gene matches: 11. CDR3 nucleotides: TGTGCCAGCAGCTACCTACAGGGGAATCTACACACCGGGGAGCTGTTTTTT. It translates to CASSYLQGNLHTGELFF.

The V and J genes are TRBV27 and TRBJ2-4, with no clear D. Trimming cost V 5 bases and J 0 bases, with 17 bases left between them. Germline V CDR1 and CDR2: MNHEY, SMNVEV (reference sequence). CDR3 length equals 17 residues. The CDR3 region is CASSPLKESLAKNIQYF. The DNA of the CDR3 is TGTGCCAGCAGTCCCCTCAAGGAGAGTCTAGCCAAAAACATTCAGTACTTC.

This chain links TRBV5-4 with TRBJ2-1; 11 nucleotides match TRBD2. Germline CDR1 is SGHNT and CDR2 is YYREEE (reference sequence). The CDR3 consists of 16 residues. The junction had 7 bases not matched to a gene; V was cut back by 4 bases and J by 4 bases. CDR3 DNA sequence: TGTGCCAGCAGCGGACCGGGACTAGCGGATTACAATGAGCAGTTCTTC. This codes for CASSGPGLADYNEQFF.

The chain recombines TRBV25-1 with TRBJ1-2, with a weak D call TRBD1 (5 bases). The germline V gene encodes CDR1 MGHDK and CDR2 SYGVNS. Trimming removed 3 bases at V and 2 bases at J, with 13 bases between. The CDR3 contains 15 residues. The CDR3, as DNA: TGTGCCAGCAGTGAGCCAGGGCGTAACAACTATGGCTACACCTTC. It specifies CASSEPGRNNYGYTF.

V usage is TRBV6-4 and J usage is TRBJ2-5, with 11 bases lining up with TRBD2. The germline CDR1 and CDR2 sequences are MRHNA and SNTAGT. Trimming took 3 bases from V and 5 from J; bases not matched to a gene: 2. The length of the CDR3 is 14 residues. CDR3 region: CASSETSGVETQYF. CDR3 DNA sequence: TGTGCCAGCAGTGAGACTAGCGGGGTGGAGACCCAGTACTTC.

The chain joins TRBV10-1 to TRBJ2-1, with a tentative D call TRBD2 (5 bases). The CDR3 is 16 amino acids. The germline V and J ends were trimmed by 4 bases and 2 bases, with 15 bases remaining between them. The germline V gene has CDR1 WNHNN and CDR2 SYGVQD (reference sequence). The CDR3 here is CASSGGEGSTYNEQFF. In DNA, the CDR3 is TGCGCCAGCAGTGGTGGAGAGGGAAGCACCTACAATGAGCAGTTCTTC.

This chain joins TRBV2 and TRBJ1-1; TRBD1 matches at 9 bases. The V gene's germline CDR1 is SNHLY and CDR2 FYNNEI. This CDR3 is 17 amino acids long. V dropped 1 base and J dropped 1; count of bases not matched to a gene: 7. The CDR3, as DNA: TGTGCCAGCAGTGAAGGGCCCTGGGACAGGGCGAACACTGAAGCTTTCTTT. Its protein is CASSEGPWDRANTEAFF.

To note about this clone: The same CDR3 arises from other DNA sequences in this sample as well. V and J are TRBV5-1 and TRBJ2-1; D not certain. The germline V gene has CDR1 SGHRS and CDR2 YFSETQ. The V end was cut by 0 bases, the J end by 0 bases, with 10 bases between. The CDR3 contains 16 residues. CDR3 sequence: CASSLDGRSSYNEQFF. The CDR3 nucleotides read TGCGCCAGCAGCTTGGATGGGCGGAGCTCCTACAATGAGCAGTTCTTC.